The 21 T cell receptor beta chains below were found in one sample sequenced in a study of CD8 T cells in ankylosing spondylitis. Overall study findings and caveats: Typical of ankylosing spondylitis blood, it appeared, was a TCR beta motif of seven to nine highly homologous variants.

TCRdb called the 5' RACE reads again in MiXCR, with one record for every CDR3 protein. The data contain hundreds of thousands of distinct CDR3 sequences, approximately 11% of them singletons. Antigens for these TCRs are unknown. The sample was blood, either unsorted or a sorted T cell fraction (not recorded which). All receptors come from a male donor with ankylosing spondylitis.

Ten or more counts support this clonotype. V is TRBV10-2 and J is TRBJ1-4; the match to TRBD1 covers 7 bases. The CDR3 covers 13 residues. Looked up from germline, CDR1 is WSHSY and CDR2 is SAAADI. Unmatched junction bases numbered 7, after V lost 7 bases and J lost 8 bases. The CDR3 sequence is CASKRGRLEKLFF. CDR3 DNA: TGCGCCAGCAAAAGGGGGCGACTCGAAAAACTGTTTTTT.

In this sample, this clonotype turned up a few times. This sequence joins TRBV14 and TRBJ2-1; D possibly matches TRBD1 or TRBD2 (5 bases each). The V gene lost 3 bases and the J gene lost 3 bases, with 12 bases spanning the gap. The CDR3 covers 15 residues. Germline values: CDR1 SGHDN, CDR2 FVKESK. The CDR3 sequence: CASSHLGDGYNEQFF. As DNA, the CDR3 is TGTGCCAGCAGCCATTTGGGGGATGGCTACAATGAGCAGTTCTTC.

This clonotype was counted between two and nine times. The rearrangement uses TRBV7-2 and TRBJ2-1, with 10 bases identical to TRBD2. From germline, CDR1 is SGHTA and CDR2 FQGNSA. J gave up 7 bases and V 2 bases, and 5 bases lay outside the gene matches. The CDR3 has 15 residues. The CDR3 nucleotides read TGTGCCAGCAGCTTATATCTAGCGGGAGTAAATGAGCAGTTCTTC. Translating it yields CASSLYLAGVNEQFF.

The gene calls are TRBV2 and TRBJ2-1, with 12 nucleotides matching TRBD2. CDR1 is SNHLY, CDR2 FYNNEI, per germline. CDR3 size: 15 residues. V shed 4 bases, J shed 9 bases, and the junction held 7 bases outside the gene matches. CDR3 sequence: CASSVASGRAGEQFF. The CDR3 nucleotides read TGTGCCAGCAGTGTTGCTAGCGGGAGGGCCGGTGAGCAGTTCTTC.

This clonotype was counted a few times. This chain uses TRBV3-1 with TRBJ1-2; D gene unclear. The CDR3 is made up of 15 amino acids. Germline assignment: CDR1 LGHDT and CDR2 YNNKEL (reference sequence). The V end lost 4 bases, the J end lost 0 bases, and 12 bases lay between the germline ends. Here the CDR3 DNA reads TGTGCCAGCAGCCTCCGAGCGGTACCTAACTATGGCTACACCTTC. Its protein product is CASSLRAVPNYGYTF.

This chain joins TRBV7-9 and TRBJ1-1; D is uncertain. CDR1 SEHNR and CDR2 FQNEAQ come from the germline V gene (reference sequence). V gave up 0 bases and J gave up 8 bases, with 13 bases separating them. This CDR3 contains 14 residues. The CDR3 protein is CASSLAGGTREAFF. DNA for the CDR3: TGTGCCAGCAGCTTAGCCGGAGGCACCCGAGAAGCTTTCTTT.

This clonotype was recorded at least ten times. The V and J genes are TRBV12-3 or TRBV12-4 and TRBJ2-7; D unresolved. Trimming took 6 bases from V and 3 from J, leaving 3 bases between them. The CDR3 covers 10 residues. CDR3 nucleotides: TGTGCCAGCAGAGTCTACGAGCAGTACTTC. It is translated as CASRVYEQYF.

This clonotype was recorded a few times. The rearrangement joins TRBV5-1 to TRBJ1-1; 7 positions agree with TRBD1. V lost 3 bases and J lost 3; bases outside the gene matches: 8. In germline, CDR1 is SGHRS, CDR2 YFSETQ. This CDR3 is 15 amino acids long. The CDR3 protein is CASSSRLQGDTEAFF. The DNA for the CDR3 is TGCGCCAGCAGCTCCCGCCTTCAGGGGGACACTGAAGCTTTCTTT.

CDR3 amino acids: CSADPLAGGADTQYF. In DNA, the CDR3 is TGCAGTGCTGACCCTCTTGCGGGAGGGGCAGATACGCAGTATTTT. V gene TRBV20-1 combines with J gene TRBJ2-3, with 9 bases lining up with TRBD2. The CDR3 extends over 15 amino acids. The J segment lost 4 bases and the V segment lost 5 bases, leaving 10 bases of the junction unmatched. Germline V gives CDR1 DFQATT, CDR2 SNEGSKA (reference sequence).

This clonotype was picked up a small number of times. This chain joins TRBV9 and TRBJ2-1; a weak D match, TRBD1 (7 bases). V was trimmed by 0 bases and J by 7 bases, leaving 11 bases between them. Germline V gene data show CDR1 as SGDLS and CDR2 as YYNGEE. The CDR3 runs to 14 residues. The CDR3 spells CASSVVPGGNEQFF. CDR3 coding DNA: TGTGCCAGCAGCGTAGTCCCAGGGGGGAATGAGCAGTTCTTC.

This clonotype was picked up a small number of times. The J gene is TRBJ2-7, the V gene TRBV9, with no clear D. Trimming removed 0 bases from V and 2 bases from J, with 12 bases in between. CDR1 and CDR2 (germline): SGDLS, YYNGEE. The CDR3 loop spans 15 amino acids. The DNA of the CDR3 is TGTGCCAGCAGCGTAGCTCCCGGCGCGGCCTACGAGCAGTACTTC. Its protein is CASSVAPGAAYEQYF.

The chain is built from TRBV5-1 and TRBJ1-1, with unresolved D. Trimming removed 2 bases from V and 0 bases from J, with 11 bases in between. Germline lookup yields CDR1 SGHRS and CDR2 YFSETQ. CDR3 length equals 15 residues. The CDR3 here is CASSFQAGMNTEAFF. For the CDR3, the DNA is TGCGCCAGCAGCTTTCAAGCGGGGATGAACACTGAAGCTTTCTTT. The whole variable domain, filled in from reference TRBV5-1 and TRBJ1-1, reads KAGVTQTPRYLIKTRGQQVTLSCSPISGHRSVSWYQQTPGQGLQFLFEYFSETQRNKGNFPGRFSGRQFSNSRSEMNVSTLELGDSALYLCASSFQAGMNTEAFFGQGTRLTVV.

CDR3 sequence: CSAGDRDNQPQHF. The CDR3 bases are TGCAGTGCTGGGGACAGGGACAATCAGCCCCAGCATTTT. This rearrangement joins TRBV20-1 to TRBJ1-5; 9 bases map to TRBD1. Germline-derived CDR1 and CDR2 are DFQATT and SNEGSKA (reference sequence). The V gene end was trimmed by 5 bases and the J gene end by 3 bases; junction bases not matched to a gene: 2. This CDR3 contains 13 residues.

The V and J genes are TRBV2 and TRBJ2-7, with D unresolved. The CDR3 covers 12 residues. V was shortened by 7 bases and J by 6 bases, with 13 bases between the two germline ends. Germline lookup yields CDR1 SNHLY and CDR2 FYNNEI. The CDR3 loop is CASMYGLLEQYF. The DNA of the CDR3 is TGTGCCAGCATGTATGGGCTTCTCGAGCAGTACTTC.

This chain uses TRBV3-1 with TRBJ1-3, with a possible D match to TRBD1 (6 bases). V was clipped by 4 bases and J by 4 bases, with 14 bases between them. Germline V gene data show CDR1 as LGHDT and CDR2 as YNNKEL (reference sequence). This CDR3 contains 15 residues. DNA of the CDR3: TGTGCCAGCAGCCCCAGGGGTTCATGGGGAAACACCATATATTTT. It encodes CASSPRGSWGNTIYF.

The chain recombines TRBV5-4 with TRBJ2-1; tentative D call: TRBD2 (5 bases). Trimming shortened V by 0 bases and J by 2 bases, and 12 bases separated the two germline ends. CDR3 length: 16 residues. CDR1 SGHNT and CDR2 YYREEE come from the germline V gene (reference sequence). CDR3 DNA: TGTGCCAGCAGCTTGGGGTCAAGCGGTACCTACAATGAGCAGTTCTTC. Protein: CASSLGSSGTYNEQFF.

This clonotype came up a few times. The chain employs TRBV5-1 and TRBJ1-1; possible D gene TRBD1, 5 bases. Trimming shortened V by 4 bases and J by 3 bases, and 10 bases separated the two germline ends. Germline-derived CDR1 and CDR2 are SGHRS and YFSETQ. This CDR3 has 13 amino acids. This CDR3 is CASSRDGDTEAFF. CDR3 bases: TGCGCCAGCAGCCGGGACGGGGACACTGAAGCTTTCTTT.

CDR3 loop: CASSYFAIDEQYF. The DNA of the CDR3 is TGTGCCAGCAGTTACTTCGCGATCGACGAGCAGTACTTC. The V call is TRBV6-6, the J call TRBJ2-7, with unresolved D. The CDR3 is 13 residues long. Germline CDR1 reads MNHNY; CDR2 reads SVGAGI (reference sequence). With 1 base removed from V and 5 bases from J, the gap between germline ends came to 9 bases.

The table lists this clonotype with many counts. This sequence joins TRBV15 and TRBJ2-1; possibly TRBD1 for D (6 bases). With 1 base removed from V and 5 bases from J, the gap between germline ends came to 12 bases. CDR1 is LNHNV and CDR2 is YYDKDF in the germline V gene (reference sequence). There are 15 residues in the CDR3. The CDR3 region is CATSRARGTNNEQFF. For the CDR3, the DNA is TGTGCCACCAGCAGAGCTAGGGGGACGAACAATGAGCAGTTCTTC.

This clonotype was seen a few times. J is TRBJ1-1 and V is TRBV9; 7 bases are a match to TRBD1. The CDR3 is 16 amino acids. J gave up 1 base and V 4 bases, and 10 bases lay outside the gene matches. CDR1 SGDLS and CDR2 YYNGEE come from the germline V gene. CDR3 nucleotide sequence: TGTGCCAGCAGCTCCATAAGACAGGGATCGAACACTGAAGCTTTCTTT. Translating gives CASSSIRQGSNTEAFF.

The chain links TRBV15 to TRBJ2-5, with D possibly TRBD1 on 5 matching bases. This CDR3 has 15 amino acids. V was trimmed by 2 bases and J by 2 bases, leaving 12 bases between them. CDR1 and CDR2 (germline): LNHNV, YYDKDF (reference sequence). CDR3 residues: CATSRKRQGQETQYF. The CDR3 region has the DNA TGTGCCACCAGCAGAAAGCGTCAGGGACAAGAGACCCAGTACTTC.